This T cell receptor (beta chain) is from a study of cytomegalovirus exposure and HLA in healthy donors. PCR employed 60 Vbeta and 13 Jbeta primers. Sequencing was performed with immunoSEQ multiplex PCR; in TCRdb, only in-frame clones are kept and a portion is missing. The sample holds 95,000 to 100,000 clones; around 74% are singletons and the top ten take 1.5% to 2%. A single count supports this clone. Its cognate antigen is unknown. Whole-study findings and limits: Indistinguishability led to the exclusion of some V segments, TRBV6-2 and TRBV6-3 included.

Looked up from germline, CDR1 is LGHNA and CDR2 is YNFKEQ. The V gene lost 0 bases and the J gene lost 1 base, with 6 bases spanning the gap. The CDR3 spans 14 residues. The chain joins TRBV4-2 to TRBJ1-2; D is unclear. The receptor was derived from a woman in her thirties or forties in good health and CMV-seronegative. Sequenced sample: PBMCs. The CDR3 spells CASSQEHSNYGYTF. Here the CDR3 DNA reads TGTGCCAGCAGCCAAGAGCACAGTAACTATGGCTACACCTTC.